The 24 T cell receptor beta chains given below trace back to one sample, sequenced in a study of blood T cell repertoires in COVID-19. Some clones are missing from TCRdb's copy, which holds only in-frame ones; the method was immunoSEQ multiplex PCR. The profile shows about 140,000 clones, 88% of them singletons. The sequenced sample consisted of peripheral blood. Receptors were obtained from a man aged 70 or older with acute or convalescent COVID-19.

The V gene is TRBV2, the J gene TRBJ2-1; TRBD2 agrees at 11 bases. Germline CDR1 and CDR2: SNHLY and FYNNEI. After removal of 7 bases from V and 5 bases from J, the junction contained 7 bases not matched to a gene. The CDR3 runs 15 residues. The CDR3 loop reads CASIPTSGNDNEQFF. The CDR3 nucleotides are TGTGCCAGCATTCCGACTAGCGGGAACGACAATGAGCAGTTCTTC.

The chain is built from TRBV7-9 and TRBJ2-1; 13 bases line up with TRBD2. This CDR3 spans 18 amino acids. Germline values: CDR1 SEHNR, CDR2 FQNEAQ (reference sequence). V shed 5 bases, J shed 0 bases, and the junction held 7 bases outside the gene matches. The DNA for the CDR3 is TGTGCCAGCAGCCGTGGGACTAGCGGGGTCAGCTCCTACAATGAGCAGTTCTTC. Translation: CASSRGTSGVSSYNEQFF.

CDR3 DNA: TGCGCCAGCAGCCGGGACGGACAGGGGCAAAACTATGGCTACACCTTC. Protein product: CASSRDGQGQNYGYTF. The chain joins TRBV4-1 to TRBJ1-2; 9 bases match TRBD1. V was clipped by 4 bases and J by 2 bases; unmatched bases: 8. In germline, CDR1 is MGHRA, CDR2 YSYEKL. This CDR3 region has 16 residues.

V gene TRBV6-5 combines with J gene TRBJ1-1; D gene uncertain. The V and J ends lost 6 bases and 0 bases respectively, with 8 bases between them. Germline V CDR1 and CDR2: MNHEY, SVGAGI. The CDR3 runs 13 residues. DNA of the CDR3: TGTGCCAGCAGACCGGGGATGAACACTGAAGCTTTCTTT. It translates to CASRPGMNTEAFF.

The rearrangement uses TRBV11-2 and TRBJ1-1; a possible D gene is TRBD1 (6 bases). Between the trimmed V and J ends, which lost 2 bases and 4 bases, there was a span of 14 bases. The CDR3 covers 15 residues. Germline-derived CDR1 and CDR2 are SGHAT and FQNNGV. Here the CDR3 DNA reads TGTGCCAGCAGCTTATTACCAGGGGTCGGCACTGAAGCTTTCTTT. Residues: CASSLLPGVGTEAFF.

This rearrangement joins TRBV7-2 to TRBJ2-1; 9 bases line up with TRBD2. This CDR3 is 18 amino acids long. V trimming: 2 bases; J trimming: 0 bases; junction bases outside the gene matches: 8. Per the germline V gene, CDR1 is SGHTA and CDR2 is FQGNSA. CDR3 region: CASSLLALAGSSYNEQFF. The CDR3 coding sequence is TGTGCCAGCAGCTTACTTGCGCTAGCGGGGAGCTCCTACAATGAGCAGTTCTTC. Full variable domain (rest looked up from reference TRBV7-2 and TRBJ2-1): GAGVSQSPSNKVTEKGKDVELRCDPISGHTALYWYRQSLGQGLEFLIYFQGNSAPDKSGLPSDRFSAERTGGSVSTLTIQRTQQEDSAVYLCASSLLALAGSSYNEQFFGPGTRLTVL.

The chain recombines TRBV28 with TRBJ1-2; D might be TRBD1 (6 bases). The germline CDR1 and CDR2 sequences are MDHEN and SYDVKM. V lost 6 bases, J lost 2 bases, and 16 bases lay in between. CDR3 length: 15 residues. CDR3 region: CASRKRGGGNYGYTF. The CDR3 region has the DNA TGTGCCAGCAGAAAAAGGGGGGGAGGGAACTATGGCTACACCTTC.

The chain recombines TRBV14 with TRBJ1-1, with D possibly being TRBD1 (6 bases). The V end lost 4 bases, the J end lost 1 base, and 10 bases lay between the germline ends. The CDR3 has 14 residues. In germline, CDR1 is SGHDN, CDR2 FVKESK. CDR3 DNA: TGTGCCAGCAGCCCTTGGACAGAGAACACTGAAGCTTTCTTT. Protein sequence: CASSPWTENTEAFF.

V is TRBV28 and J is TRBJ2-1; unclear D gene. The CDR3 has 11 residues. The ends were cut back, 6 bases at V and 11 bases at J, with 11 bases in the middle. CDR1 is MDHEN, CDR2 SYDVKM, per germline. CDR3 in amino acids: CASSPRYKQFF. CDR3 DNA: TGTGCCAGCAGCCCCCGATACAAGCAGTTCTTC.

This sequence joins TRBV6-5 and TRBJ1-1; weak D call: TRBD1 (5 bases). The CDR3 is 14 amino acids. V lost 5 bases to trimming and J lost 3 bases, with 13 bases between them. CDR1 is MNHEY and CDR2 is SVGAGI in the germline V gene. Here the CDR3 reads CASSTGEEYTEAFF. CDR3 sequence (DNA): TGTGCCAGCAGTACGGGGGAGGAGTACACTGAAGCTTTCTTT.

V is TRBV6-5 and J is TRBJ1-6; weak D call: TRBD1 (5 bases). The germline V and J ends were trimmed by 2 bases and 7 bases, with 12 bases remaining between them. The CDR3 length is 15 residues. Germline V gene data show CDR1 as MNHEY and CDR2 as SVGAGI. The CDR3 protein is CASSYGHRSNSPLHF. Here the CDR3 DNA reads TGTGCCAGCAGTTACGGTCACAGGTCGAATTCACCCCTCCACTTT.

The chain joins TRBV28 to TRBJ2-7, with D possibly matching TRBD1 (6 bases). There are 17 residues in the CDR3. Trimming cost V 1 base and J 8 bases, with 24 bases left between them. CDR1 is MDHEN and CDR2 is SYDVKM in the germline V gene. In DNA, the CDR3 is TGTGCCAGCAGTTTATCGGGCGACCAGGGGAAGGATTCTCAGCAGTACTTC. Translating gives CASSLSGDQGKDSQQYF.

This clone was recorded only once. The chain couples TRBV30 to TRBJ1-1, with no clear D. The V and J ends lost 0 bases and 5 bases respectively, with 13 bases between them. The germline V gene has CDR1 GTSNPN and CDR2 SVGIG (reference sequence). This CDR3 is built from 14 residues. The DNA of the CDR3 is TGTGCCTGGAGTGTCACGACGGGAGGAACTGAAGCTTTCTTT. It yields the protein CAWSVTTGGTEAFF.

The rearrangement uses TRBV27 and TRBJ1-1, with D perhaps TRBD1 (5 bases). This CDR3 spans 15 amino acids. CDR1 is MNHEY and CDR2 is SMNVEV in the germline V gene (reference sequence). Trimming took off 5 bases at V and 1 base at J, with 14 bases between the two ends. The CDR3 spells CASSPYSGGNTEAFF. The CDR3 region has the DNA TGTGCCAGCAGTCCCTACTCGGGGGGGAACACTGAAGCTTTCTTT.

The gene calls are TRBV3-1 (or the pseudogene TRBV3-2) and TRBJ2-1; 7 positions match TRBD2. Trimming removed 5 bases from V and 2 bases from J; junction bases left unmatched: 6. Germline V gives CDR1 LGHDT, CDR2 YNNKEL (reference sequence). The CDR3 is made up of 15 amino acids. CDR3 sequence (DNA): TGTGCCAGCAGCAGAAGCGGGAATACCTACAATGAGCAGTTCTTC. Residues: CASSRSGNTYNEQFF.

The chain is built from TRBV28 and TRBJ1-1; maybe TRBD1 (6 bases). The CDR3 loop spans 15 amino acids. Per germline, CDR1 MDHEN and CDR2 SYDVKM. Deletions cut 2 bases from V and 4 bases from J, with 14 bases between. CDR3 amino acids: CASSLPGTKGTEAFF. The CDR3 bases are TGTGCCAGCAGTTTACCAGGGACAAAGGGCACTGAAGCTTTCTTT.

CDR3 amino acids: CASSGGVALYYEQYF. The CDR3 DNA follows: TGTGCCAGCAGCGGCGGGGTAGCGCTTTACTACGAGCAGTACTTC. The chain joins TRBV11-2 to TRBJ2-7; D perhaps matches TRBD2 (6 bases). V gave up 5 bases and J gave up 3 bases, with 17 bases separating them. The CDR3 is 15 amino acids. Germline CDR1 is SGHAT and CDR2 is FQNNGV.

This chain joins TRBV7-3 and TRBJ2-3; unclear D gene. The CDR3 extends over 14 amino acids. Trimming left V 4 bases short and J 1 base short, with 9 bases between. From germline, CDR1 is SGHTA and CDR2 FQGTGA. CDR3 in amino acids: CASSSQAGTDTQYF. The CDR3 DNA reads TGTGCCAGCAGCTCCCAGGCAGGCACAGATACGCAGTATTTT. The full variable domain, rest sourced from reference TRBV7-3 and TRBJ2-3, is GAGVSQTPSNKVTEKGKYVELRCDPISGHTALYWYRQSLGQGPEFLIYFQGTGAADDSGLPNDRFFAVRPEGSVSTLKIQRTERGDSAVYLCASSSQAGTDTQYFGPGTRLTVL.

This rearrangement joins TRBV2 to TRBJ2-5; D possibly corresponds to TRBD1 (5 bases). This CDR3 spans 15 amino acids. CDR1 is SNHLY and CDR2 is FYNNEI in the germline V gene. Trimming took 0 bases from V and 4 from J, leaving 12 bases between them. The CDR3 DNA reads as TGTGCCAGCAGTGAAGCTTTAGGCAGGGCAGAGACCCAGTACTTC. It specifies CASSEALGRAETQYF.

The chain joins TRBV30 to TRBJ2-5; D uncertain. V gave up 3 bases and J gave up 5 bases, with 7 bases separating them. The germline V gene has CDR1 GTSNPN and CDR2 SVGIG (reference sequence). This CDR3 is 11 amino acids long. CDR3 bases: TGTGCCTGGAGCCCGCGCGAGACCCAGTACTTC. It yields the protein CAWSPRETQYF.

V gene TRBV7-9 combines with J gene TRBJ2-3; 11 nucleotides line up with TRBD2. CDR3 length equals 19 residues. From germline, CDR1 is SEHNR and CDR2 FQNEAQ (reference sequence). V dropped 6 bases and J dropped 1; count of bases not matched to a gene: 15. CDR3 residues: CASSSTLAGGPRGTDTQYF. CDR3 coding DNA: TGTGCCAGCAGTTCAACCTTAGCGGGAGGGCCTCGCGGCACAGATACGCAGTATTTT.

The chain is built from TRBV10-3 and TRBJ1-1; D might be TRBD1 (6 bases). Germline V gene sequence: CDR1 ENHRY, CDR2 SYGVKD. The CDR3 sequence is 14 residues long. The V and J ends lost 7 bases and 4 bases respectively, with 16 bases between them. This CDR3 reads CAITHGGASTEAFF. CDR3 sequence (DNA): TGTGCCATCACCCACGGGGGGGCGAGCACTGAAGCTTTCTTT.

In DNA, the CDR3 is TGTGCCAGCAGCCAAGGCGACAGGGCAATCCTCACAGATACGCAGTATTTT. Residues: CASSQGDRAILTDTQYF. The gene calls are TRBV3-1 (or the pseudogene TRBV3-2) and TRBJ2-3, with 7 bases fitting TRBD1. Unmatched junction bases numbered 9, after V lost 1 base and J lost 2 bases. The germline gives CDR1 LGHDT, CDR2 YNNKEL (reference sequence). CDR3 length equals 17 residues.

The chain couples TRBV10-1 to TRBJ2-1; the match to TRBD2 covers 13 bases. The germline V gene encodes CDR1 WNHNN and CDR2 SYGVQD (reference sequence). This CDR3 is built from 17 residues. The V and J ends lost 3 bases and 3 bases, in that order; junction bases with no gene match: 5. CDR3 DNA sequence: TGCGCCAGCAGTGACCCCGGGACTAGCGGGGTCTACAATGAGCAGTTCTTC. Protein: CASSDPGTSGVYNEQFF.